This paragraph covers one T cell receptor beta chain sequence. What it binds is unknown. Germline V lookup: CDR1 MNHEY, CDR2 SVGAGI. The CDR3 consists of 14 residues. The entry originates in a study of a mutant IDH1 vaccine in newly diagnosed glioma. The wider study: Treated patients, about 60% male and roughly 40% female, averaged about 40 years of age. Previous treatment comprised radiotherapy, temozolomide, or both, mostly both.

As for time point: week 23, last vaccination. The vaccine gave 300 ug of a 20-mer mutant IDH1 peptide subcutaneously per dose. New IDH1-mutant, ATRX-lost WHO grade 3 or 4 astrocytomas occurred in donors. Overall study results and limits: Pseudoprogression apparently tracked independently of changes in top peripheral T cell clonotypes.

Method: immunoSEQ multiplex PCR; TCRdb's copy keeps in-frame clones and lacks some. Among about 56,000 clones listed, 80% to 90% were seen once. J is TRBJ2-5 and V is TRBV6-5; 13 positions match TRBD2. Matching the DNA end better, TRBJ2-7 makes the J call doubtful. Source: PBMCs, taken from a glioma patient whose treatment included an IDH1 peptide vaccine. The clonotype originates from a middle-aged man with glioma. DNA for the CDR3: TGTGCCAGCAGAGGACTAGCGGGAGTTGCCGAGCAGTACTTC. As protein: CASRGLAGVAEQYF.